These 28 T cell receptor beta chains were sequenced from one sample in a study of cytotoxic CD8 clonotypes in ibrutinib-treated CLL. Assay: immunoSEQ multiplex PCR; the TCRdb copy retains only in-frame clones and omits some. There are 200,000 to 250,000 clones in the sample; around 70% occur only once, and just over 15% lies in the top ten. The sample consisted of PBMCs, taken after 24 months of ibrutinib treatment. The receptors here all came from a human donor with chronic lymphocytic leukemia.

This clone was recorded only once. The chain is built from TRBV10-2 and TRBJ1-1; possibly TRBD1 for D (6 bases). This CDR3 comprises 15 residues. V was clipped by 3 bases and J by 1 base, with 12 bases between them. The germline gives CDR1 WSHSY, CDR2 SAAADI. The CDR3: CASSEIQGPNTEAFF. In DNA, the CDR3 is TGCGCCAGCAGTGAAATTCAGGGGCCGAACACTGAAGCTTTCTTT.

The chain joins TRBV7-2 to TRBJ2-7; TRBD1 matches 9 bases. Germline-derived CDR1 and CDR2 are SGHTA and FQGNSA. The CDR3 covers 15 residues. V dropped 3 bases and J dropped 1; count of bases not matched to a gene: 4. CDR3 sequence (DNA): TGTGCCAGCAGCTTTATGGGGACAGGGTCCTACGAGCAGTACTTC. Translated: CASSFMGTGSYEQYF.

This clone came up once. The rearrangement links TRBV9 to TRBJ2-3; TRBD1 matches 9 bases. Germline CDR1 and CDR2: SGDLS and YYNGEE. CDR3 length equals 16 residues. Losses at the gene ends were 4 bases for V and 5 bases for J; bases not matched to a gene: 11. The CDR3 DNA reads TGTGCCAGCAGCCCCCTCTCTCGACAGGGGGAAGATACGCAGTATTTT. Translation: CASSPLSRQGEDTQYF.

This clone came up a few times. The chain is built from TRBV6-5 and TRBJ1-2; perhaps TRBD1 as D (5 bases). The germline V gene encodes CDR1 MNHEY and CDR2 SVGAGI. The CDR3 extends over 14 amino acids. The germline V and J ends were trimmed by 6 bases and 4 bases, with 15 bases remaining between them. The CDR3 spells CASRYRDGGYGYTF. CDR3 nucleotides: TGTGCCAGCAGATACCGGGACGGAGGCTATGGCTACACCTTC.

This rearrangement joins TRBV29-1 to TRBJ2-7; the match to TRBD2 covers 7 bases. With 0 bases clipped from V and 3 bases from J, the junction kept 17 bases outside the gene matches. Germline CDR1 reads SQVTM; CDR2 reads ANQGSEA. This CDR3 region has 18 residues. CDR3 protein: CSVEEFERATGGLYEQYF. The CDR3 nucleotides are TGCAGCGTTGAAGAGTTTGAGAGGGCCACGGGGGGACTCTACGAGCAGTACTTC.

V and J are TRBV5-1 and TRBJ1-2, with 11 bases lining up with TRBD1. The CDR3 spans 14 residues. V trimming: 1 base; J trimming: 8 bases; junction bases outside the gene matches: 4. Germline V lookup: CDR1 SGHRS, CDR2 YFSETQ. The CDR3 sequence is CASSLRDRGKGYTF. CDR3 nucleotide sequence: TGCGCCAGCAGCTTGAGGGACAGGGGGAAGGGCTACACCTTC.

V gene TRBV19 combines with J gene TRBJ2-3; a possible D gene is TRBD2 (6 bases). The ends were cut back, 7 bases at V and 2 bases at J, with 16 bases in the middle. Germline CDR1 LNHDA, CDR2 SQIVND (reference sequence). The CDR3 contains 15 residues. This CDR3 reads CASTRDFSSTDTQYF. CDR3 DNA sequence: TGTGCCAGTACCCGGGACTTCTCTTCCACAGATACGCAGTATTTT. Variable domain in full (rest from reference TRBV19 and TRBJ2-3): DGGITQSPKYLFRKEGQNVTLSCEQNLNHDAMYWYRQDPGQGLRLIYYSQIVNDFQKGDIAEGYSVSREKKESFPLTVTSAQKNPTAFYLCASTRDFSSTDTQYFGPGTRLTVL.

This chain uses TRBV28 with TRBJ1-1; D is unclear. CDR1 is MDHEN and CDR2 is SYDVKM in the germline V gene. The germline V and J ends were trimmed by 5 bases and 6 bases, with 7 bases remaining between them. The CDR3 is made up of 11 amino acids. CDR3 nucleotides: TGTGCCAGCAGTCCTCGGGCTGAAGCTTTCTTT. Translating it yields CASSPRAEAFF.

The rearrangement uses TRBV5-1 and TRBJ2-2; TRBD2 aligns across 8 bases. Germline CDR1 reads SGHRS; CDR2 reads YFSETQ. This CDR3 spans 15 amino acids. V lost 0 bases and J lost 6; bases outside the gene matches: 4. CDR3 region: CASSLGPGGAGELFF. The CDR3 nucleotides read TGCGCCAGCAGCTTGGGTCCGGGAGGGGCCGGGGAGCTGTTTTTT.

The chain couples TRBV9 to TRBJ2-7, with TRBD1 matching over 7 bases. Trimming removed 4 bases from V and 0 bases from J; junction bases left unmatched: 4. Germline values: CDR1 SGDLS, CDR2 YYNGEE. The CDR3 totals 14 residues. The CDR3 reads CASSMGQNSYEQYF. The CDR3 DNA sequence: TGTGCCAGCAGCATGGGACAGAACTCCTACGAGCAGTACTTC.

The V gene is TRBV18, the J gene TRBJ2-2; D not resolved. The CDR3 has 14 residues. The V end lost 3 bases, the J end lost 0 bases, and 5 bases lay between the germline ends. Germline CDR1 reads KGHSH; CDR2 reads LQKENI. The DNA of the CDR3 is TGTGCCAGCTCACCCACGTCGAACACCGGGGAGCTGTTTTTT. This encodes CASSPTSNTGELFF.

The chain recombines TRBV27 with TRBJ2-7; TRBD1 matches at 7 bases. The V gene's germline CDR1 is MNHEY and CDR2 SMNVEV (reference sequence). V gave up 5 bases and J gave up 3 bases; unmatched junction bases: 7. The CDR3 covers 14 residues. The CDR3 coding sequence is TGTGCCAGCAGTCCCAAGACAGGGAGCTACGAGCAGTACTTC. Translating it yields CASSPKTGSYEQYF.

The genes are TRBV29-1 and TRBJ1-3, with a tentative D call TRBD1 (5 bases). V was clipped by 4 bases and J by 0 bases, with 10 bases between them. CDR1 SQVTM and CDR2 ANQGSEA come from the germline V gene. CDR3 length: 14 amino acids. The CDR3 DNA is TGCAGCGTTGGGTGGGGGGACTCTGGAAACACCATATATTTT. Its protein product is CSVGWGDSGNTIYF.

J is TRBJ2-6 and V is TRBV7-3; D is unclear. There are 17 residues in the CDR3. Trimming pared 4 bases from V and 0 bases from J, leaving 13 bases between. CDR1 is SGHTA, CDR2 FQGTGA, per germline. The CDR3 is CASSSQRPRSGANVLTF. The CDR3 region has the DNA TGTGCCAGCAGCTCTCAGAGACCTCGCTCTGGGGCCAACGTCCTGACTTTC.

This clone occurred a few times. The chain combines TRBV9 with TRBJ2-5; tentatively, D is TRBD1 or TRBD2 (6 bases each). Trimming removed 4 bases from V and 2 bases from J, with 15 bases in between. CDR1 and CDR2 from the germline V gene are SGDLS and YYNGEE. This CDR3 is 15 amino acids long. The CDR3 DNA sequence: TGTGCCAGCAGCCCCCGGGGGCAGCTACAAGAGACCCAGTACTTC. Translated: CASSPRGQLQETQYF.

The rearrangement joins TRBV6-5 to TRBJ1-2, with D hard to call. Germline CDR1 reads MNHEY; CDR2 reads SVGAGI. The length of the CDR3 is 14 residues. Trimming took off 2 bases at V and 2 bases at J, with 9 bases between the two ends. The CDR3: CASSYGVGNYGYTF. CDR3 nucleotide sequence: TGTGCCAGCAGTTACGGAGTTGGGAACTATGGCTACACCTTC.

This chain links TRBV5-1 with TRBJ2-1, with 9 bases lining up with TRBD2. Unmatched junction bases numbered 7, after V lost 0 bases and J lost 9 bases. Germline CDR1 SGHRS, CDR2 YFSETQ. CDR3 length: 15 residues. The CDR3 protein is CASSLELAGASEQFF. CDR3 in DNA: TGCGCCAGCAGCTTGGAATTAGCGGGAGCTTCTGAGCAGTTCTTC. Using reference TRBV5-1 and TRBJ2-1 for the parts outside the CDR3, the full variable domain is KAGVTQTPRYLIKTRGQQVTLSCSPISGHRSVSWYQQTPGQGLQFLFEYFSETQRNKGNFPGRFSGRQFSNSRSEMNVSTLELGDSALYLCASSLELAGASEQFFGPGTRLTVL.

The rearrangement links TRBV9 to TRBJ2-7; 7 bases map to TRBD2. Unmatched junction bases numbered 10, after V lost 3 bases and J lost 7 bases. In germline, CDR1 is SGDLS, CDR2 YYNGEE. The CDR3 sequence is 14 residues long. The CDR3 sequence: CASSAGGPLREQYF. Written as DNA, the CDR3 is TGTGCCAGCAGCGCGGGGGGACCATTGCGGGAGCAGTACTTC.

This clone was seen a single time. The chain combines TRBV10-3 with TRBJ1-1; D is uncertain. The CDR3 spans 16 residues. The V end was cut by 4 bases, the J end by 0 bases, with 15 bases between. Germline V gene lookup returns CDR1 ENHRY and CDR2 SYGVKD. The chain's CDR3 is CAISGTPQPMNTEAFF. The DNA of the CDR3 is TGTGCCATCAGTGGGACCCCCCAGCCCATGAACACTGAAGCTTTCTTT.

The chain uses TRBV5-8 and TRBJ1-5; D might be TRBD1 (5 bases). V gave up 3 bases and J gave up 10 bases, with 20 bases separating them. Looked up from germline, CDR1 is SGHTS and CDR2 is YDEGEE. The CDR3 runs to 15 residues. The DNA of the CDR3 is TGTGCCAGCAGCTCCGGGACCCTAGAAGGCAATCCCCAGCATTTT. Its translation: CASSSGTLEGNPQHF.

This chain uses TRBV7-2 with TRBJ2-1, with 9 bases lining up with TRBD2. This CDR3 contains 15 residues. V shed 4 bases and J 8 bases; nucleotides not matched to a gene: 9. Per the germline V gene, CDR1 is SGHTA and CDR2 is FQGNSA. CDR3 amino acids: CASSSGRGREYEQFF. The CDR3 DNA reads TGTGCCAGCAGCTCGGGGCGCGGGAGGGAGTATGAGCAGTTCTTC.

The rearrangement links TRBV6-5 to TRBJ1-2; D gene ambiguous. Germline V lookup: CDR1 MNHEY, CDR2 SVGAGI. The V gene lost 2 bases and the J gene lost 7 bases, with 17 bases spanning the gap. This CDR3 has 15 amino acids. The CDR3 DNA is TGTGCCAGCAGTTACCGCGGCGATGGTTGGGGTGGCTACACCTTC. The encoded protein is CASSYRGDGWGGYTF.

V gene TRBV6-5 combines with J gene TRBJ1-1; D call uncertain. Germline V gives CDR1 MNHEY, CDR2 SVGAGI. CDR3 length equals 14 residues. Trimming shortened V by 6 bases and J by 0 bases, and 11 bases separated the two germline ends. The DNA of the CDR3 is TGTGCCAGCAGCGCGTTGAGGATGAACACTGAAGCTTTCTTT. Protein: CASSALRMNTEAFF.

This chain connects TRBV28 to TRBJ2-1, with D unresolved. Germline-derived CDR1 and CDR2 are MDHEN and SYDVKM. Trimming shortened V by 1 base and J by 9 bases, and 7 bases separated the two germline ends. CDR3 length equals 12 residues. CDR3 coding DNA: TGTGCCAGCAGTTTATCGCCCCGTGAGCAGTTCTTC. Translation gives CASSLSPREQFF.

The table lists this clone with a few counts. The genes are TRBV29-1 and TRBJ2-5; no clear D. Trimming stripped 1 base from V and 2 bases from J, with 8 bases between. Germline loops: CDR1 SQVTM, CDR2 ANQGSEA. There are 13 residues in the CDR3. For the CDR3, the DNA is TGCAGCGTTGAAGTGGGCCATCAAGAGACCCAGTACTTC. It is translated as CSVEVGHQETQYF.

This chain uses TRBV2 with TRBJ1-5, with D possibly TRBD1 on 5 matching bases. This CDR3 contains 15 residues. Per germline, CDR1 SNHLY and CDR2 FYNNEI. Deletions cut 3 bases from V and 5 bases from J, with 14 bases between. The DNA of the CDR3 is TGTGCCAGCAGTGAGTCAAGGGGCCTCCATCAGCCCCAGCATTTT. As protein: CASSESRGLHQPQHF. The full variable domain, rest sourced from reference TRBV2 and TRBJ1-5, is EPEVTQTPSHQVTQMGQEVILRCVPISNHLYFYWYRQILGQKVEFLVSFYNNEISEKSEIFDDQFSVERPDGSNFTLKIRSTKLEDSAMYFCASSESRGLHQPQHFGDGTRLSIL.

This clone was detected a few times. The gene calls are TRBV4-2 and TRBJ2-3; 12 nucleotides line up with TRBD2. V lost 3 bases to trimming and J lost 7 bases; unmatched junction nucleotides: 8. This CDR3 has 16 amino acids. The germline V gene has CDR1 LGHNA and CDR2 YNFKEQ. Here the CDR3 reads CASSQELAGGGHTQYF. The DNA of the CDR3 is TGTGCCAGCAGCCAGGAACTAGCGGGAGGCGGGCATACGCAGTATTTT.

This rearrangement joins TRBV30 to TRBJ2-4; 11 bases match TRBD2. Germline assignment: CDR1 GTSNPN and CDR2 SVGIG (reference sequence). V trimming: 1 base; J trimming: 9 bases; junction bases outside the gene matches: 5. This CDR3 has 14 amino acids. The CDR3 bases are TGTGCCTGGAGTGATAGCGGGAGGGGGCCCATTCAGTACTTC. This sequence encodes CAWSDSGRGPIQYF.